Only a few counts were recorded for the clone carrying this TCR beta chain. This entry is derived from a study of graft-versus-host responses after intestinal transplantation. The protocol was immunoSEQ multiplex PCR, while the TCRdb copy is restricted to in-frame clones and leaves out a portion. The sample carries fewer than 15,000 clones, almost 30% recorded once. The sample consisted of alloreactive CD4+ T cells from a mixed lymphocyte reaction culture, taken before intestinal transplant. Documented subset: CFSE-low proliferating T cells sorted from roughly six-day pre-transplant mixed lymphocyte reaction (GvH or HvG direction). This clonotype originated in a human patient who received an intestinal transplant.

This chain's CDR3 is CASSVTSGRPYEQYF. The CDR3 DNA is TGTGCCAGCAGCGTGACTAGCGGGAGACCTTACGAGCAGTACTTC. V and J are TRBV7-3 and TRBJ2-7; 12 bases align to TRBD2. This CDR3 has 15 amino acids. The V and J ends lost 5 bases and 4 bases, in that order; junction bases with no gene match: 6. CDR1 is SGHTA, CDR2 FQGTGA, per germline. The full variable domain, with the rest looked up from reference TRBV7-3 and TRBJ2-7, is GAGVSQTPSNKVTEKGKYVELRCDPISGHTALYWYRQSLGQGPEFLIYFQGTGAADDSGLPNDRFFAVRPEGSVSTLKIQRTERGDSAVYLCASSVTSGRPYEQYFGPGTRLTVT.